Following are 30 T cell receptor beta chains from one sample sequenced in a study of blood T cell repertoires in COVID-19. Here immunoSEQ multiplex PCR was the method, and the copy in TCRdb shows in-frame clones only, minus some. Of hundreds of thousands of clones in the sample, roughly 90% are singletons; the top ten hold 2% to 2.5%. The specimen was PBMCs or T cells enriched from blood (not recorded which). Receptors were obtained from a woman aged 40-49 years with acute COVID-19.

This chain joins TRBV29-1 and TRBJ1-2; TRBD1 aligns across 9 bases. The V segment lost 4 bases and the J segment 8 bases; nucleotides outside the gene matches: 8. This CDR3 is 13 amino acids long. Germline V CDR1 and CDR2: SQVTM, ANQGSEA. The CDR3 sequence: CSVGDRTGVGYTF. The DNA of the CDR3 is TGCAGCGTTGGAGACCGGACAGGGGTCGGCTACACCTTC.

CDR3 protein: CASRPGVSNEQFF. CDR3 coding DNA: TGTGCCAGCCGGCCAGGGGTGAGCAATGAGCAGTTCTTC. This rearrangement joins TRBV19 to TRBJ2-1; perhaps TRBD1 as D (6 bases). The germline V and J ends were trimmed by 9 bases and 6 bases, with 15 bases remaining between them. Germline CDR1 and CDR2: LNHDA and SQIVND (reference sequence). The CDR3 length is 13 residues.

This chain joins TRBV9 and TRBJ2-5; the match to TRBD1 covers 11 bases. Germline trimming cut 4 bases from V and 4 bases from J; bases unmatched to any gene: 6. The V gene's germline CDR1 is SGDLS and CDR2 YYNGEE. This CDR3 has 15 amino acids. The CDR3 nucleotides are TGTGCCAGCAGCTCTACGGGACAGGGGGGAGAGACCCAGTACTTC. Its translation is CASSSTGQGGETQYF.

Written as DNA, the CDR3 is TGTGCCAGCAGCGACAGGAACGATAATTCACCCCTCCACTTT. This translates into CASSDRNDNSPLHF. The chain employs TRBV6-5 and TRBJ1-6, with a possible D match to TRBD1 (6 bases). CDR1 and CDR2 from the germline V gene are MNHEY and SVGAGI. CDR3 length: 14 residues. V lost 6 bases to trimming and J lost 5 bases, with 11 bases between them.

V usage is TRBV3-1 (or the pseudogene TRBV3-2) and J usage is TRBJ2-7, with 10 bases identical to TRBD2. Trimming removed 1 base from V and 2 bases from J; junction bases left unmatched: 5. CDR3 length equals 16 residues. Germline CDR1 and CDR2: LGHDT and YNNKEL (reference sequence). The CDR3 DNA is TGTGCCAGCAGCCAAGGCGTAGCGGGGGGAACCTACGAGCAGTACTTC. Encoded protein: CASSQGVAGGTYEQYF.

The rearrangement links TRBV5-6 to TRBJ1-6; D gene uncertain. CDR1 is SGHDT and CDR2 is YYEEEE in the germline V gene. The CDR3 is made up of 15 amino acids. Trimming took off 0 bases at V and 7 bases at J, with 11 bases between the two ends. The CDR3 DNA sequence: TGTGCCAGCAGCTTGGATGGTACAGAGAATTCACCCCTCCACTTT. Amino acids: CASSLDGTENSPLHF. The complete variable domain, with remaining parts taken from reference TRBV5-6 and TRBJ1-6, reads DAGVTQSPTHLIKTRGQQVTLRCSPKSGHDTVSWYQQALGQGPQFIFQYYEEEERQRGNFPDRFSGHQFPNYSSELNVNALLLGDSALYLCASSLDGTENSPLHFGNGTRLTVT.

This chain joins TRBV18 and TRBJ1-5; D is unclear. Germline values: CDR1 KGHSH, CDR2 LQKENI. V was clipped by 2 bases and J by 2 bases, with 10 bases between them. The CDR3 is made up of 15 amino acids. The CDR3 loop reads CASSPEGWGNQPQHF. The CDR3 bases are TGTGCCAGCTCACCAGAGGGATGGGGCAATCAGCCCCAGCATTTT.

This chain links TRBV6-5 with TRBJ1-2; no reliable D call. The germline CDR1 and CDR2 sequences are MNHEY and SVGAGI. V lost 4 bases to trimming and J lost 6 bases, with 9 bases between them. The CDR3 is 12 residues long. As DNA, the CDR3 is TGTGCCAGCAGTTCTGACTTAAATGGCTACACCTTC. Translating it yields CASSSDLNGYTF.

This chain links TRBV19 with TRBJ1-1; possibly TRBD1 for D (5 bases). Germline V gene data show CDR1 as LNHDA and CDR2 as SQIVND (reference sequence). CDR3 length: 12 residues. V dropped 5 bases and J dropped 7 bases, with 11 bases sitting between them. CDR3 nucleotide sequence: TGTGCCAGTAGTTGGGGAAGGGGTGAAGCTTTCTTT. Its translation is CASSWGRGEAFF.

The chain combines TRBV3-1 (or the pseudogene TRBV3-2) with TRBJ1-4; the D is unclear. The CDR3 consists of 15 residues. The germline V gene encodes CDR1 LGHDT and CDR2 YNNKEL (reference sequence). V was shortened by 4 bases and J by 5 bases, with 14 bases between the two germline ends. The CDR3 DNA reads TGTGCCAGCAGCCGAGGACTTAGCAGCAATGAAAAACTGTTTTTT. Translating it yields CASSRGLSSNEKLFF.

The chain uses TRBV2 and TRBJ1-2; 9 bases fit TRBD1. Germline values: CDR1 SNHLY, CDR2 FYNNEI. This CDR3 has 13 residues. J gave up 6 bases and V 4 bases, and 3 bases lay outside the gene matches. The CDR3 DNA reads as TGTGCCAGCAGTGGGGACAGGGTAAATGGCTACACCTTC. This translates into CASSGDRVNGYTF.

The chain has TRBV5-4 and TRBJ2-7; D perhaps matches TRBD2 (6 bases). V lost 4 bases and J lost 8, with 16 bases in between. This CDR3 has 13 amino acids. CDR1 and CDR2 from the germline V gene are SGHNT and YYREEE (reference sequence). The CDR3 loop reads CASSARETAQQYF. CDR3 coding DNA: TGTGCCAGCAGCGCCCGGGAGACGGCTCAGCAGTACTTC.

V and J are TRBV29-1 and TRBJ1-1, with 7 bases that match TRBD1. Germline V gene lookup returns CDR1 SQVTM and CDR2 ANQGSEA. The ends lost 2 bases at V and 0 bases at J; junction bases unmatched: 0. The CDR3 has 13 residues. The CDR3 protein is CSVEQGVNTEAFF. For the CDR3, the DNA is TGCAGCGTTGAACAGGGGGTGAACACTGAAGCTTTCTTT.

This rearrangement joins TRBV2 to TRBJ1-2; D not certain. Trimming cost V 4 bases and J 2 bases, with 8 bases left between them. In germline, CDR1 is SNHLY, CDR2 FYNNEI. This CDR3 is 13 amino acids long. The CDR3 here is CASSAGTNYGYTF. The CDR3 coding sequence is TGTGCCAGCAGTGCAGGAACCAACTATGGCTACACCTTC.

The J gene is TRBJ1-4, the V gene TRBV4-1, with 10 bases fitting TRBD1. The V and J ends lost 3 bases and 7 bases, in that order; junction bases with no gene match: 8. The CDR3 has 16 residues. The germline V gene has CDR1 MGHRA and CDR2 YSYEKL. This CDR3 is CASSQEPGQGPEKLFF. DNA for the CDR3: TGCGCCAGCAGCCAGGAACCGGGACAGGGGCCTGAAAAACTGTTTTTT.

This rearrangement joins TRBV12-5 to TRBJ1-1, with D possibly being TRBD1 (6 bases). The germline V gene has CDR1 LGHNT and CDR2 FRNRAP. V gave up 0 bases and J gave up 0 bases, with 14 bases separating them. This CDR3 has 17 residues. The CDR3 here is CASGLVRQGPMNTEAFF. Here the CDR3 DNA reads TGTGCTAGTGGTTTGGTACGGCAGGGGCCTATGAACACTGAAGCTTTCTTT.

J is TRBJ1-4 and V is TRBV19; D is ambiguous. The length of the CDR3 is 13 residues. Trimming removed 2 bases from V and 2 bases from J, with 3 bases in between. Germline V gene data show CDR1 as LNHDA and CDR2 as SQIVND (reference sequence). As DNA, the CDR3 is TGTGCCAGTAGTATACGGACTAATGAAAAACTGTTTTTT. Amino acid sequence: CASSIRTNEKLFF.

The chain is built from TRBV7-2 and TRBJ1-1; the D gene is possibly TRBD1 (6 bases). The V end was cut by 2 bases, the J end by 11 bases, with 21 bases between. Germline CDR1 SGHTA, CDR2 FQGNSA. The CDR3 loop spans 15 amino acids. CDR3 coding DNA: TGTGCCAGCAGCTTAACCGTCGGGACAATCTCAGGCGCTTTCTTT. Its translation is CASSLTVGTISGAFF.

The rearrangement joins TRBV3-1 (or the pseudogene TRBV3-2) to TRBJ2-2, with TRBD2 identical over 12 bases. Germline assignment: CDR1 LGHDT and CDR2 YNNKEL (reference sequence). This CDR3 contains 16 residues. V dropped 5 bases and J dropped 2; count of bases not matched to a gene: 3. CDR3 bases: TGTGCCAGCAGCAGACTAGCGGGGGTAAACACCGGGGAGCTGTTTTTT. It codes for CASSRLAGVNTGELFF.

The chain joins TRBV11-2 to TRBJ1-5; maybe TRBD1 (6 bases). The ends were cut back, 5 bases at V and 4 bases at J, with 12 bases in the middle. Per the germline V gene, CDR1 is SGHAT and CDR2 is FQNNGV. The CDR3 sequence is 14 residues long. The CDR3 here is CASSTGRANQPQHF. CDR3 DNA sequence: TGTGCCAGCAGCACAGGGCGGGCAAATCAGCCCCAGCATTTT.

A note on this clone: Distinct nucleotide sequences in the sample also encode this CDR3. The chain has TRBV9 and TRBJ1-3, with TRBD1 as a possible D gene (5 bases). The V gene's germline CDR1 is SGDLS and CDR2 YYNGEE. V was trimmed by 2 bases and J by 0 bases, leaving 9 bases between them. This CDR3 region has 15 residues. In DNA form, the CDR3 reads TGTGCCAGCAGCGTCGGGGGGAGCTCTGGAAACACCATATATTTT. Its translation: CASSVGGSSGNTIYF.

The chain couples TRBV9 to TRBJ2-2, with TRBD2 matching over 13 bases. This CDR3 is 16 amino acids long. V lost 0 bases, J lost 9 bases, and 5 bases stayed unmatched. Germline lookup yields CDR1 SGDLS and CDR2 YYNGEE. The CDR3, as DNA: TGTGCCAGCAGCGTAGGACTAGCGGGGGGCTTACGGGAGCTGTTTTTT. Protein: CASSVGLAGGLRELFF. The entire variable domain, with the rest obtained from reference TRBV9 and TRBJ2-2, is as follows: DSGVTQTPKHLITATGQRVTLRCSPRSGDLSVYWYQQSLDQGLQFLIQYYNGEERAKGNILERFSAQQFPDLHSELNLSSLELGDSALYFCASSVGLAGGLRELFFGEGSRLTVL.

The chain links TRBV6-5 to TRBJ2-6; D perhaps matches TRBD1 (6 bases). V was cut by 7 bases and J by 2 bases, with 9 bases left in between. Germline assignment: CDR1 MNHEY and CDR2 SVGAGI. This CDR3 has 14 amino acids. The CDR3 sequence is CASKDRPGANVLTF. The CDR3 nucleotides read TGTGCCAGCAAAGACAGGCCTGGGGCCAACGTCCTGACTTTC.

The gene calls are TRBV14 and TRBJ1-2, with TRBD1 matching over 8 bases. J gave up 5 bases and V 4 bases, and 6 bases lay outside the gene matches. The CDR3 runs 14 residues. The germline gives CDR1 SGHDN, CDR2 FVKESK. CDR3 loop: CASSPLDRAYGYTF. In DNA, the CDR3 is TGTGCCAGCAGCCCACTGGACAGGGCATATGGCTACACCTTC.

The rearrangement links TRBV9 to TRBJ1-2; D remains ambiguous. CDR1 and CDR2 (germline): SGDLS, YYNGEE. Trimming cost V 0 bases and J 0 bases, with 6 bases left between them. CDR3 size: 14 residues. CDR3: CASSVGPANYGYTF. Written as DNA, the CDR3 is TGTGCCAGCAGCGTAGGGCCAGCTAACTATGGCTACACCTTC.

This chain connects TRBV7-9 to TRBJ2-3; 9 nucleotides match TRBD1. The CDR3 runs 15 residues. Germline V gene sequence: CDR1 SEHNR, CDR2 FQNEAQ (reference sequence). V shed 7 bases and J 2 bases; nucleotides not matched to a gene: 7. CDR3 sequence (DNA): TGTGCCAGCACCGGACAGGGGCTTACCACAGATACGCAGTATTTT. Translating gives CASTGQGLTTDTQYF.

The chain employs TRBV19 and TRBJ1-1, with D uncertain. CDR1 and CDR2 from the germline V gene are LNHDA and SQIVND (reference sequence). V was cut by 4 bases and J by 3 bases, with 15 bases left in between. This CDR3 comprises 15 residues. The CDR3 bases are TGTGCCAGTAGTACCTCCGGAGGGAGGGACACTGAAGCTTTCTTT. Translation gives CASSTSGGRDTEAFF.

The chain employs TRBV11-2 and TRBJ1-1; 8 bases map to TRBD1. Germline trimming cut 2 bases from V and 6 bases from J; bases unmatched to any gene: 14. Germline CDR1 is SGHAT and CDR2 is FQNNGV. The CDR3 is made up of 17 amino acids. CDR3 loop: CASSLWYQGRGLSEAFF. CDR3 DNA: TGTGCCAGCAGCTTATGGTATCAGGGCAGGGGGCTATCTGAAGCTTTCTTT.

The genes are TRBV7-9 and TRBJ1-4, with 7 positions matching TRBD1. Germline-derived CDR1 and CDR2 are SEHNR and FQNEAQ (reference sequence). The CDR3 loop spans 15 amino acids. With V trimmed by 4 bases and J by 5 bases, 7 bases remained unmatched. CDR3 protein: CASSSGQAHNEKLFF. In nucleotides, the CDR3 is TGTGCCAGCAGCTCCGGACAGGCCCACAATGAAAAACTGTTTTTT.

This clone was detected many times. The CDR3 nucleotides read TGTGCCAGCACCGCAAGACGGGACTCCTACGAGCAGTACTTC. It translates to CASTARRDSYEQYF. This chain uses TRBV6-5 with TRBJ2-7; D perhaps matches TRBD2 (5 bases). Germline values: CDR1 MNHEY, CDR2 SVGAGI. The CDR3 has 14 residues. V lost 7 bases and J lost 0, with 13 bases in between.